These 23 T cell receptor beta chains share one sample of origin, sequenced in a study of cytomegalovirus exposure and HLA in healthy donors. The PCR was carried out with 60 Vbeta primers and 13 Jbeta primers. Clones were sequenced by immunoSEQ multiplex PCR, and TCRdb holds only the in-frame ones, with some missing. The table includes some 130,000 clones, 85% detected once. The sample taken for sequencing was PBMCs. The source of these receptors is a woman aged 25-40 years in good health and CMV-seropositive.

This clone was found once. This rearrangement joins TRBV28 to TRBJ2-3; D perhaps matches TRBD1 (6 bases). The CDR3 covers 15 residues. Germline V gene data show CDR1 as MDHEN and CDR2 as SYDVKM. Trimming left V 6 bases short and J 6 bases short, with 19 bases between. CDR3 nucleotides: TGTGCCAGCAGCTTTGGGGGCGGCGAGGAGGATACGCAGTATTTT. This gives the protein CASSFGGGEEDTQYF.

The chain recombines TRBV9 with TRBJ1-1; maybe TRBD1 (5 bases). From germline, CDR1 is SGDLS and CDR2 YYNGEE. The CDR3 has 15 amino acids. V shed 4 bases and J shed 5 bases, with 18 bases lying between them. CDR3 in DNA: TGTGCCAGCAGCCCGGGGGGTAGGGTAGCAACTGAAGCTTTCTTT. Translating gives CASSPGGRVATEAFF.

This clone was picked up a small number of times. The chain links TRBV28 to TRBJ2-7, with D perhaps TRBD1 (6 bases). Trimming cost V 5 bases and J 7 bases, with 18 bases left between them. Germline V gives CDR1 MDHEN, CDR2 SYDVKM. CDR3 length: 14 residues. CDR3 region: CASSPGQIIAEQYF. CDR3 DNA: TGTGCCAGCAGTCCGGGACAAATCATAGCTGAGCAGTACTTC. Full variable domain (outside the CDR3, taken from reference TRBV28 and TRBJ2-7): DVKVTQSSRYLVKRTGEKVFLECVQDMDHENMFWYRQDPGLGLRLIYFSYDVKMKEKGDIPEGYSVSREKKERFSLILESASTNQTSMYLCASSPGQIIAEQYFGPGTRLTVT.

This rearrangement joins TRBV30 to TRBJ2-3, with D tentatively TRBD2 (6 bases). Germline V gene lookup returns CDR1 GTSNPN and CDR2 SVGIG (reference sequence). Trimming stripped 0 bases from V and 8 bases from J, with 15 bases between. This CDR3 is built from 14 residues. The CDR3 bases are TGTGCCTGGAGTGTACAGGAGGGCACCCGTACGCAGTATTTT. Residues: CAWSVQEGTRTQYF.

The rearrangement links TRBV6-6 to TRBJ2-2; perhaps TRBD2 as D (5 bases). The CDR3 is 16 amino acids. Germline CDR1 and CDR2: MNHNY and SVGAGI (reference sequence). The ends were cut back, 0 bases at V and 2 bases at J, with 10 bases in the middle. The CDR3 sequence is CASSYSNRGNTGELFF. CDR3 coding DNA: TGTGCCAGCAGTTACTCTAACCGGGGAAACACCGGGGAGCTGTTTTTT.

The V call is TRBV25-1, the J call TRBJ2-7, with a weak D call TRBD2 (6 bases). CDR1 MGHDK and CDR2 SYGVNS come from the germline V gene. Trimming left V 4 bases short and J 8 bases short, with 9 bases between. The length of the CDR3 is 11 residues. In nucleotides, the CDR3 is TGTGCCAGCAGTGGCGGGGAGCAGCAGTACTTC. This encodes CASSGGEQQYF.

There are a few counts of this clone. The rearrangement uses TRBV27 and TRBJ1-2; TRBD1 might be the D (5 bases). The V and J ends lost 5 bases and 7 bases respectively, with 11 bases between them. From germline, CDR1 is MNHEY and CDR2 SMNVEV (reference sequence). The CDR3 contains 12 residues. The CDR3 coding sequence is TGTGCCAGCAGTCCCCGGCAGGGTGGCTACACCTTC. It encodes CASSPRQGGYTF.

The chain is built from TRBV30 and TRBJ2-5, with TRBD2 matching 7 bases. Matching the DNA end better, TRBJ2-7 makes the J call doubtful. This CDR3 has 15 amino acids. The germline V gene encodes CDR1 GTSNPN and CDR2 SVGIG (reference sequence). The CDR3 sequence is CAWSLPRTSKNEQYF. The CDR3 nucleotides read TGTGCCTGGAGTCTCCCTCGGACTAGTAAAAACGAGCAGTACTTC.

The chain links TRBV5-4 to TRBJ2-5, with 8 nucleotides matching TRBD2. Per germline, CDR1 SGHNT and CDR2 YYREEE (reference sequence). This CDR3 contains 16 residues. V was pared by 3 bases and J by 1 base, with 8 bases of the junction left unmatched. The CDR3 bases are TGTGCCAGCAGCTCCTTAGCGGGGAGCGCCCAAGAGACCCAGTACTTC. It specifies CASSSLAGSAQETQYF.

This chain links TRBV9 with TRBJ2-7; a possible D gene is TRBD1 (5 bases). The CDR3 is made up of 15 amino acids. Deletions cut 0 bases from V and 3 bases from J, with 13 bases between. Germline V gene sequence: CDR1 SGDLS, CDR2 YYNGEE. This chain's CDR3 is CASSVDAGPNYEQYF. The CDR3 DNA follows: TGTGCCAGCAGCGTAGATGCAGGGCCAAACTACGAGCAGTACTTC.

The chain carries TRBV2 and TRBJ2-5, with D possibly TRBD1 on 7 matching bases. Looked up from germline, CDR1 is SNHLY and CDR2 is FYNNEI. This CDR3 is built from 14 residues. The V end lost 7 bases, the J end lost 4 bases, and 16 bases lay between the germline ends. CDR3 DNA: TGTGCCAGCAATCAGGGGGGCCATGGAGAGACCCAGTACTTC. Residues: CASNQGGHGETQYF.

The chain combines TRBV19 with TRBJ1-4; D is unclear. The V and J ends lost 5 bases and 8 bases respectively, with 9 bases between them. There are 12 residues in the CDR3. Per the germline V gene, CDR1 is LNHDA and CDR2 is SQIVND (reference sequence). The CDR3 nucleotides read TGTGCCAGTAGTGGAGGGTCCGAAAAACTGTTTTTT. As protein: CASSGGSEKLFF.

V is TRBV5-1 and J is TRBJ2-1, with a tentative D call TRBD1 (5 bases). V lost 0 bases, J lost 13 bases, and 14 bases lay in between. CDR3 length: 13 residues. From germline, CDR1 is SGHRS and CDR2 YFSETQ. In nucleotides, the CDR3 is TGCGCCAGCAGCTTGGAGGCAGGGCAGGAACAGTTCTTC. This gives the protein CASSLEAGQEQFF.

The chain has TRBV6-1 and TRBJ2-3; 10 nucleotides line up with TRBD2. Germline V gene sequence: CDR1 MNHNS, CDR2 SASEGT. Trimming took 11 bases from V and 3 from J; bases not matched to a gene: 11. The CDR3 is 15 residues long. As DNA, the CDR3 is TGTGCCGGGGGAGGAAGCGGGAGGGAAACAGATACGCAGTATTTT. This gives the protein CAGGGSGRETDTQYF.

V is TRBV29-1 and J is TRBJ2-1; 8 nucleotides line up with TRBD2. The CDR3 consists of 13 residues. Germline assignment: CDR1 SQVTM and CDR2 ANQGSEA. V lost 7 bases and J lost 2; bases outside the gene matches: 4. The CDR3 nucleotides read TGCAGCGGTGGACTAGCTGCCTACAATGAGCAGTTCTTC. This sequence encodes CSGGLAAYNEQFF.

V gene TRBV20-1 combines with J gene TRBJ1-2, with D unclear. The V end was cut by 6 bases, the J end by 6 bases, with 8 bases between. Looked up from germline, CDR1 is DFQATT and CDR2 is SNEGSKA (reference sequence). This CDR3 is built from 10 residues. CDR3 residues: CSAPEDGYTF. The CDR3 DNA reads TGCAGTGCCCCGGAGGATGGCTACACCTTC.

The J gene is TRBJ1-2, the V gene TRBV4-2, with D unresolved. The CDR3 length is 13 residues. V lost 0 bases, J lost 8 bases, and 10 bases lay in between. The germline V gene encodes CDR1 LGHNA and CDR2 YNFKEQ. Here the CDR3 reads CASSQDTSEGYTF. The CDR3 nucleotides are TGTGCCAGCAGCCAAGATACGAGCGAGGGCTACACCTTC.

This rearrangement joins TRBV30 to TRBJ2-2; 10 bases map to TRBD2. Per germline, CDR1 GTSNPN and CDR2 SVGIG (reference sequence). V was clipped by 2 bases and J by 1 base; unmatched bases: 4. The length of the CDR3 is 16 residues. Written as DNA, the CDR3 is TGTGCCTGGAGTCAAAGCGGGGGGGTGAACACCGGGGAGCTGTTTTTT. This encodes CAWSQSGGVNTGELFF.

The gene calls are TRBV28 and TRBJ1-2, with 12 bases fitting TRBD1. Germline V gene lookup returns CDR1 MDHEN and CDR2 SYDVKM. V lost 5 bases to trimming and J lost 7 bases; unmatched junction nucleotides: 5. CDR3 length: 14 amino acids. The CDR3 sequence is CASSGDRGLSGYTF. DNA for the CDR3: TGTGCCAGCAGTGGGGACAGGGGGCTGAGTGGCTACACCTTC.

The rearrangement uses TRBV29-1 and TRBJ2-1, with 15 bases that match TRBD2. CDR1 SQVTM and CDR2 ANQGSEA come from the germline V gene. The CDR3 runs to 17 residues. The J segment lost 4 bases and the V segment lost 7 bases, leaving 11 bases of the junction unmatched. The CDR3 DNA reads TGCAGCGCCGGACATTCGGGACTAGCGGGAGGATACAATGAGCAGTTCTTC. Its translation: CSAGHSGLAGGYNEQFF.

This rearrangement joins TRBV19 to TRBJ2-1, with 7 nucleotides matching TRBD2. CDR3 length equals 15 residues. V was clipped by 6 bases and J by 11 bases; unmatched bases: 16. The germline V gene has CDR1 LNHDA and CDR2 SQIVND (reference sequence). CDR3 in DNA: TGTGCCAGTAGCGCGGGGGTTACAACGGGTCAGAAGCAGTTCTTC. Encoded protein: CASSAGVTTGQKQFF.

With regard to this clone: Other DNA sequences within the sample encode an identical CDR3. The genes are TRBV4-1 and TRBJ2-7; 7 bases are shared with TRBD1. V was pared by 2 bases and J by 2 bases, with 3 bases of the junction left unmatched. The CDR3 is made up of 14 amino acids. Germline V gene lookup returns CDR1 MGHRA and CDR2 YSYEKL. CDR3 nucleotides: TGCGCCAGCAGCCAATGGACAGGAGCCTACGAGCAGTACTTC. Protein sequence: CASSQWTGAYEQYF.

In this sample, this clone turned up a few times. This rearrangement joins TRBV28 to TRBJ2-7, with 8 positions matching TRBD1. V gave up 7 bases and J gave up 4 bases; unmatched junction bases: 9. The CDR3 sequence is 14 residues long. Germline CDR1 is MDHEN and CDR2 is SYDVKM. CDR3 nucleotides: TGTGCCAGCACCCCAGGGGGCAGGGTATACGAGCAGTACTTC. It encodes CASTPGGRVYEQYF.